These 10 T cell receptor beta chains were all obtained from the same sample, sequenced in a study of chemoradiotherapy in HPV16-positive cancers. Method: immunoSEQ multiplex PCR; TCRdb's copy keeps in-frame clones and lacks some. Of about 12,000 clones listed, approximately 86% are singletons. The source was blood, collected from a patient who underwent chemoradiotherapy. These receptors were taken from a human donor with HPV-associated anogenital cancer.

The CDR3 spells CASSQVFGTGGYNEQFF. In DNA form, the CDR3 reads TGTGCCAGCAGCCAAGTATTCGGGACAGGGGGGTACAATGAGCAGTTCTTC. This chain links TRBV14 with TRBJ2-1, with 11 nucleotides matching TRBD1. The CDR3 has 17 residues. V lost 1 base to trimming and J lost 4 bases; unmatched junction nucleotides: 6. CDR1 is SGHDN and CDR2 is FVKESK in the germline V gene.

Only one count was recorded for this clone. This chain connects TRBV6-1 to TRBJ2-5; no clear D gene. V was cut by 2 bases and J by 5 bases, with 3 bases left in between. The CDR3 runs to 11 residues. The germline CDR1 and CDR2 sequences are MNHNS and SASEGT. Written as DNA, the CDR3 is TGTGCCAGCAGTGAATCTGAGACCCAGTACTTC. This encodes CASSESETQYF.

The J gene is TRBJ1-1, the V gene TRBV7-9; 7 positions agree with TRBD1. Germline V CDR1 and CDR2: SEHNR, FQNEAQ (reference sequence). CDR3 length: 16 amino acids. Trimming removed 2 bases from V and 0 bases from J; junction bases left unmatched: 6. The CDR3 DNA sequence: TGTGCCAGCAGCTTACCAGGGGGGGGCATGAACACTGAAGCTTTCTTT. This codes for CASSLPGGGMNTEAFF.

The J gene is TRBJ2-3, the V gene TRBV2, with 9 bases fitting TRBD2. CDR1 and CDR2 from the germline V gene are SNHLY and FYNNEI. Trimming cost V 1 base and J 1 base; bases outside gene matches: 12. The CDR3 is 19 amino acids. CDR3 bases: TGTGCCAGCAGTGAAGTCGGTAAGGCTAGCGGGACACGCACAGATACGCAGTATTTT. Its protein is CASSEVGKASGTRTDTQYF.

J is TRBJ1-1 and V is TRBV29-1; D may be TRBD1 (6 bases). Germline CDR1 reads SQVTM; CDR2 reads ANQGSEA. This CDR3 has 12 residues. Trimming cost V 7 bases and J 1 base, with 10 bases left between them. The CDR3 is CSAGHPNTEAFF. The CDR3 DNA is TGCAGCGCGGGACACCCGAACACTGAAGCTTTCTTT.

The CDR3 here is CASSRSGASYEQYF. The CDR3 DNA sequence: TGTGCCAGCAGTCGTTCGGGGGCCTCCTACGAGCAGTACTTC. The chain uses TRBV5-6 and TRBJ2-7, with D perhaps matching TRBD1 or TRBD2 (6 bases each). Germline-derived CDR1 and CDR2 are SGHDT and YYEEEE. The CDR3 loop spans 14 amino acids. Trimming shortened V by 5 bases and J by 0 bases, and 12 bases separated the two germline ends.

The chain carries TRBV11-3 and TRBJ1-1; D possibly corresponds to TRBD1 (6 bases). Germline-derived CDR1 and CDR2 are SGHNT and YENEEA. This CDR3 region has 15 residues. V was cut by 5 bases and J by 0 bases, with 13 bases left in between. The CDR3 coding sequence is TGTGCCAGCAGCCTAAAGGGGGGGATGAACACTGAAGCTTTCTTT. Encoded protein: CASSLKGGMNTEAFF.

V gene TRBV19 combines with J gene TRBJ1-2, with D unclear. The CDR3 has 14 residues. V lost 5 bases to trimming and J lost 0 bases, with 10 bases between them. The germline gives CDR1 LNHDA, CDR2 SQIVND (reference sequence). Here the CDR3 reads CASSRTVTNYGYTF. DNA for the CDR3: TGTGCCAGTAGTCGGACCGTTACTAACTATGGCTACACCTTC.

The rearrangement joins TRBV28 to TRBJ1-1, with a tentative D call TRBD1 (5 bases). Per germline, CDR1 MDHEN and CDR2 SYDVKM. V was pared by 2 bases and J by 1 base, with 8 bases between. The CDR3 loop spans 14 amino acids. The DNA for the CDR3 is TGTGCCAGCAGTTTACTAAGGGGGAACACTGAAGCTTTCTTT. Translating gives CASSLLRGNTEAFF.

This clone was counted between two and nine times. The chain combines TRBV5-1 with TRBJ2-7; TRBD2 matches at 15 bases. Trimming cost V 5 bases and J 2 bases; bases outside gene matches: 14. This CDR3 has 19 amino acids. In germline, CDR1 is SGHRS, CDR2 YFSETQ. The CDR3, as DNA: TGCGCCAGCAGTCGTCGCACCGGACTAGCGGGGGGGATAACCTACGAGCAGTACTTC. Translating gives CASSRRTGLAGGITYEQYF.